These 6 T cell receptor beta chains originate from one sample sequenced in a study of blood T cell repertoires in COVID-19. Some clones are missing from TCRdb's copy, which holds only in-frame ones; the method was immunoSEQ multiplex PCR. The data contain 65,000 to 85,000 clones, 89% of them singletons. The sequenced sample was peripheral blood. The receptors here all came from a man between 50 and 59 years old with active COVID-19.

This chain uses TRBV24-1 with TRBJ1-1; 8 nucleotides match TRBD1. V lost 3 bases and J lost 9; bases outside the gene matches: 2. Looked up from germline, CDR1 is KGHDR and CDR2 is SFDVKD. The CDR3 consists of 12 residues. CDR3: CATSDRTGKAFF. The CDR3, as DNA: TGTGCCACCAGTGATCGGACAGGGAAAGCTTTCTTT.

V and J are TRBV6-5 and TRBJ2-7, with 10 bases lining up with TRBD2. Trimming removed 2 bases from V and 1 base from J; junction bases left unmatched: 2. The CDR3 sequence is 15 residues long. Germline V gives CDR1 MNHEY, CDR2 SVGAGI. The CDR3 loop is CASSYASGGSYEQYF. As DNA, the CDR3 is TGTGCCAGCAGTTACGCTAGCGGGGGTTCCTACGAGCAGTACTTC.

The CDR3: CSVEVGKTGDYGYTF. Here the CDR3 DNA reads TGCAGCGTTGAAGTGGGAAAGACGGGGGACTATGGCTACACCTTC. The chain carries TRBV29-1 and TRBJ1-2; a weak D match, TRBD1 (5 bases). Trimming left V 1 base short and J 3 bases short, with 15 bases between. Germline CDR1 reads SQVTM; CDR2 reads ANQGSEA. The CDR3 length is 15 residues.

This chain connects TRBV2 to TRBJ2-7; the D gene is possibly TRBD1 (5 bases). Per the germline V gene, CDR1 is SNHLY and CDR2 is FYNNEI. Deletions cut 8 bases from V and 1 base from J, with 15 bases between. CDR3 length: 14 amino acids. The CDR3 sequence: CASGPTGPSYEQYF. The CDR3 DNA follows: TGTGCCAGCGGCCCAACAGGCCCGTCCTACGAGCAGTACTTC.

This clone was detected only once. This chain links TRBV5-8 with TRBJ1-5; no firm D call. Germline loops: CDR1 SGHTS, CDR2 YDEGEE. Trimming pared 0 bases from V and 5 bases from J, leaving 9 bases between. This CDR3 comprises 14 residues. The CDR3 loop reads CASSLVQFDQPQHF. As DNA, the CDR3 is TGTGCCAGCAGCTTGGTACAGTTTGATCAGCCCCAGCATTTT.

This chain joins TRBV6-5 and TRBJ2-1, with TRBD2 matching over 9 bases. The germline V gene has CDR1 MNHEY and CDR2 SVGAGI. The CDR3 extends over 13 amino acids. The V segment lost 6 bases and the J segment 14 bases; nucleotides outside the gene matches: 11. The CDR3 loop is CASSPVPGLAEFF. CDR3 DNA: TGTGCCAGCAGCCCCGTCCCGGGACTAGCTGAGTTCTTC.